The 4 T cell receptor beta chains given below trace back to one sample, sequenced in a study of cytomegalovirus exposure and HLA in healthy donors. PCR was performed using 60 Vbeta and 13 Jbeta primers. The table came from immunoSEQ multiplex PCR; TCRdb's copy has only in-frame clones and leaves some out. The table has more than 90,000 clones, approximately 64% seen once. Sequencing was performed on PBMCs. The receptors come from a boy younger than 18 in good health and CMV-seropositive.

The CDR3 region has the DNA TGTGCCTGGAGTGTACGGCTAGCGGGAATAAATGAGCAGTTCTTC. Its translation is CAWSVRLAGINEQFF. This chain uses TRBV30 with TRBJ2-1; the match to TRBD2 covers 9 bases. The V gene end was trimmed by 0 bases and the J gene end by 7 bases; junction bases not matched to a gene: 7. The germline V gene encodes CDR1 GTSNPN and CDR2 SVGIG (reference sequence). The CDR3 has 15 residues.

The gene calls are TRBV5-1 and TRBJ2-2; D perhaps matches TRBD1 (6 bases). Trimming left V 0 bases short and J 0 bases short, with 18 bases between. Per germline, CDR1 SGHRS and CDR2 YFSETQ. This CDR3 spans 19 amino acids. The CDR3 sequence is CASSLAYGGWRTNTGELFF. The CDR3 bases are TGCGCCAGCAGCTTGGCCTATGGGGGCTGGAGGACGAACACCGGGGAGCTGTTTTTT. The complete variable domain, with remaining parts taken from reference TRBV5-1 and TRBJ2-2, reads KAGVTQTPRYLIKTRGQQVTLSCSPISGHRSVSWYQQTPGQGLQFLFEYFSETQRNKGNFPGRFSGRQFSNSRSEMNVSTLELGDSALYLCASSLAYGGWRTNTGELFFGEGSRLTVL.

This clone was found a few times. This chain uses TRBV19 with TRBJ1-2; D is ambiguous. Germline V gene sequence: CDR1 LNHDA, CDR2 SQIVND (reference sequence). This CDR3 is 14 amino acids long. With 6 bases removed from V and 5 bases from J, the gap between germline ends came to 16 bases. CDR3 amino acids: CASRGSREVYGYTF. The CDR3, as DNA: TGTGCCAGTAGAGGGAGCCGAGAGGTTTATGGCTACACCTTC. The whole variable domain, remainder taken from reference TRBV19 and TRBJ1-2, is DGGITQSPKYLFRKEGQNVTLSCEQNLNHDAMYWYRQDPGQGLRLIYYSQIVNDFQKGDIAEGYSVSREKKESFPLTVTSAQKNPTAFYLCASRGSREVYGYTFGSGTRLTVV.

The chain uses TRBV10-1 and TRBJ2-3; D remains ambiguous. With 3 bases removed from V and 1 base from J, the gap between germline ends came to 5 bases. The CDR3 is 13 amino acids. Germline CDR1 is WNHNN and CDR2 is SYGVQD (reference sequence). The CDR3 DNA follows: TGCGCCAGCAGTGATTCAGGCACAGATACGCAGTATTTT. It specifies CASSDSGTDTQYF.